Below, one TCR beta chain is given with its context. The entry originates in a study of blood T cell repertoires in COVID-19. Turning to the study itself: Some COVID-19 samples were acute and others convalescent; all came from the United States, Italy and Spain.

In the authors' methods: Estimation of nucleated cell counts was performed using reference gene primer amplification. Method: immunoSEQ multiplex PCR; TCRdb's copy keeps in-frame clones and lacks some. The V and J calls and clone size were taken over from that table, and D and trimming were inferred from the DNA. The sample shows 130,000 or so clones, 70% to 85% of them seen only once. The TCR originated in a woman in her sixties or seventies with acute or convalescent COVID-19. The sequenced sample was peripheral blood.

CDR3: CASSDVMTGGSGNTIYF. The CDR3 DNA is TGCGCCAGCAGTGATGTTATGACAGGGGGCTCTGGAAACACCATATATTTT. This rearrangement joins TRBV10-2 to TRBJ1-3, with 9 bases fitting TRBD1. J lost 0 bases, V lost 3 bases, and 6 bases had no gene match. Per the germline V gene, CDR1 is WSHSY and CDR2 is SAAADI. The CDR3 is 17 amino acids.